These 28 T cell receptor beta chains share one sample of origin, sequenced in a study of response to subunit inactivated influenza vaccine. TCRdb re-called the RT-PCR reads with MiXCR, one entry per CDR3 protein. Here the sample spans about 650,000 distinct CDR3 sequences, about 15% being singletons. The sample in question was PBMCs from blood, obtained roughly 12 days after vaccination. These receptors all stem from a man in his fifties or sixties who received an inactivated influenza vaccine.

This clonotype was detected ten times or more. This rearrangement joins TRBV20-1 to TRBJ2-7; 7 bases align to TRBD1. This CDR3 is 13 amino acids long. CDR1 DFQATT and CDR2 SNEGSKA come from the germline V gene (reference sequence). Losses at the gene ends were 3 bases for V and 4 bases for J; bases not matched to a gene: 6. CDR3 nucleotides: TGCAGTGCTAGCCGGGACAGCTCATACGAGCAGTACTTC. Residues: CSASRDSSYEQYF.

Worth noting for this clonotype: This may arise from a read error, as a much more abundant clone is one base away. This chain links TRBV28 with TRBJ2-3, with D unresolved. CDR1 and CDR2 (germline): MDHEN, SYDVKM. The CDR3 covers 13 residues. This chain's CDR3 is CPSIPLTRDTQYF. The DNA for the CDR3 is TGTCCCAGCATCCCGCTAACGCGAGATACGCAGTATTTT.

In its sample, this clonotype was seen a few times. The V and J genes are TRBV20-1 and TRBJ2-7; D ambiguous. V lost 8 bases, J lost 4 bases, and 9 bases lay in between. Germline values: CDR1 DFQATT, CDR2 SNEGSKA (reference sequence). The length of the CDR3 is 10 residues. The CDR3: CSRNEYEQYF. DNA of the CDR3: TGCAGTCGAAACGAGTACGAGCAGTACTTC.

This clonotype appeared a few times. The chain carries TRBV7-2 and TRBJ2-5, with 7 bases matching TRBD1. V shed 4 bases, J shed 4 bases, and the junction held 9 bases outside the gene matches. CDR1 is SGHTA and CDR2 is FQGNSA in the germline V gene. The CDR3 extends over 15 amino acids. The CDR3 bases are TGTGCCAGCAGCTCATACAGGGGCTTCCGAGAGACCCAGTACTTC. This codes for CASSSYRGFRETQYF.

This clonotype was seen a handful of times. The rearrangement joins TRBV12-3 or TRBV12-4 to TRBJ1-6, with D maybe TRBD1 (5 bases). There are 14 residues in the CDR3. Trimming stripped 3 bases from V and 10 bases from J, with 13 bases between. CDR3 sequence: CASSFRSGKSPLHF. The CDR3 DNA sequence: TGTGCCAGCAGTTTTAGGTCAGGGAAATCACCCCTCCACTTT.

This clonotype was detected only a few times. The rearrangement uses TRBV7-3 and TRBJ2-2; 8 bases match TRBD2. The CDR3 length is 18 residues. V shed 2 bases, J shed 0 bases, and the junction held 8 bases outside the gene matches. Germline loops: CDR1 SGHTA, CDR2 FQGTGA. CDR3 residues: CASSLFGGRIPNTGELFF. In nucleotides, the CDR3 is TGTGCCAGCAGCTTATTCGGCGGGAGGATACCGAACACCGGGGAGCTGTTTTTT.

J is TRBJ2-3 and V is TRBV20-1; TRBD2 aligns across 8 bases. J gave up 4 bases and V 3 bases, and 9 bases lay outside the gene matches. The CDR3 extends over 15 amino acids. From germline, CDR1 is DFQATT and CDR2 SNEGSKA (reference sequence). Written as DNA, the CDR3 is TGCAGTGCTAGCGTCGGACGGGAGGGCCCAGATACGCAGTATTTT. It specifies CSASVGREGPDTQYF.

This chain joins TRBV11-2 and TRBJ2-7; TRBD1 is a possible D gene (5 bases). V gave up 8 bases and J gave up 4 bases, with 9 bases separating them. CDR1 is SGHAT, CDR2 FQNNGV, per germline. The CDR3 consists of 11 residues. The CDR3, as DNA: TGTGCCAGCGGGGCTGGGTACGAGCAGTACTTC. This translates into CASGAGYEQYF.

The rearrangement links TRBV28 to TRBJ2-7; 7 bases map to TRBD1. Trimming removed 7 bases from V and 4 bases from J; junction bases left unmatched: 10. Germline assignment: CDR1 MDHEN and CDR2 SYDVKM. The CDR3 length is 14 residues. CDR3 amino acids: CASTSIGTDYEQYF. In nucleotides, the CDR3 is TGTGCCAGCACCTCAATTGGGACAGATTACGAGCAGTACTTC.

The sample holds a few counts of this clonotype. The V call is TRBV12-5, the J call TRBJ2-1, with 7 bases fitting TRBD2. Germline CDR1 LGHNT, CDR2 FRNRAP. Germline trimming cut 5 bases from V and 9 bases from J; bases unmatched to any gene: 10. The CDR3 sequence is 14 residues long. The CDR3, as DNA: TGTGCTAGTGGTGTTTCCGGGAGGATCGGTGAGCAGTTCTTC. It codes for CASGVSGRIGEQFF.

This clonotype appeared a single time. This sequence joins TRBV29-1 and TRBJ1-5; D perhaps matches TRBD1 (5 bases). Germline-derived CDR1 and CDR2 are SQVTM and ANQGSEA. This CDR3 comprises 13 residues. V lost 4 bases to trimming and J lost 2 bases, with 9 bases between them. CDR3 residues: CSVGGTGNQPQHF. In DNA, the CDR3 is TGCAGCGTTGGAGGGACGGGCAATCAGCCCCAGCATTTT.

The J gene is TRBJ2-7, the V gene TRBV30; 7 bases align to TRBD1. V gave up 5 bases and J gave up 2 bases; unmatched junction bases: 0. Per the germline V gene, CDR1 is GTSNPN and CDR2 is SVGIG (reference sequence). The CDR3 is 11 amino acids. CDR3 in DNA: TGTGCCTGGGGACAGGCCTACGAGCAGTACTTC. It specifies CAWGQAYEQYF.

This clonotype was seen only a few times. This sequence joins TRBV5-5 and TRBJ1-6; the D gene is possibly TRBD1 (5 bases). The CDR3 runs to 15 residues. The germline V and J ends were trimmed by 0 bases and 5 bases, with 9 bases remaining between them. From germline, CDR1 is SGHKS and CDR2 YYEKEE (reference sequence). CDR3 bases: TGTGCCAGCAGCTTGGCAGGGCCGCATAATTCACCCCTCCACTTT. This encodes CASSLAGPHNSPLHF.

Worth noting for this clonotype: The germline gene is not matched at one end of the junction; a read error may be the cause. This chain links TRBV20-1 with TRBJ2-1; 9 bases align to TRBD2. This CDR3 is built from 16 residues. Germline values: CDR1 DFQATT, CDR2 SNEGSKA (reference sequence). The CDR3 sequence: CCARVPGLASKDEQFF. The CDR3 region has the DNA TGCTGTGCTAGGGTACCGGGACTAGCTTCTAAGGATGAGCAGTTCTTC.

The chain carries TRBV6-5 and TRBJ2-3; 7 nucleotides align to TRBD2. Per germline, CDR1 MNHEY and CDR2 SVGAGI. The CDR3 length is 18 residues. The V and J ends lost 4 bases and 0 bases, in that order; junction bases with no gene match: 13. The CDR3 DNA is TGTGCCAGCAGTTCCCTACGCGGGGGAGGACCTAGCACAGATACGCAGTATTTT. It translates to CASSSLRGGGPSTDTQYF.

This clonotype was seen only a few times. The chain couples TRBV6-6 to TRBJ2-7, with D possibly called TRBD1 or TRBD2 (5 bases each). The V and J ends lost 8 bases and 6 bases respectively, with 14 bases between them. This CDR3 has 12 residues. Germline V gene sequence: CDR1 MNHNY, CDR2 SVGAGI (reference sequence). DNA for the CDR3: TGTGCCAGCGCGGCTTGGGGGAGCGAGCAGTACTTC. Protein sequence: CASAAWGSEQYF.

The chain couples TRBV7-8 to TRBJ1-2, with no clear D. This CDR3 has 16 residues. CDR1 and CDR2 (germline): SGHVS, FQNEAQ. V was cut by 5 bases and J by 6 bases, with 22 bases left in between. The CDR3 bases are TGTGCCAGCAGCACTAGTGCGAGTCTGGGGAGGGATGGCTACACCTTC. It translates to CASSTSASLGRDGYTF.

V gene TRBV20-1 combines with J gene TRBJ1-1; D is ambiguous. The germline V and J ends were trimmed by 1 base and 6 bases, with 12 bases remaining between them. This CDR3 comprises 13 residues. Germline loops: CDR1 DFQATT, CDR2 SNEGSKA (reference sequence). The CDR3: CSARVDLRSEAFF. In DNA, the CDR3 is TGCAGTGCTAGAGTCGATCTCAGATCTGAAGCTTTCTTT.

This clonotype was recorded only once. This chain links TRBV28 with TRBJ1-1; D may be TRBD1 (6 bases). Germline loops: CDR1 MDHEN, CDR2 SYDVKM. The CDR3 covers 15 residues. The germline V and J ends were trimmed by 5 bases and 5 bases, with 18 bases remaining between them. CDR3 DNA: TGTGCCAGCAGTCGCCGGAGGGGGGGCGGGACTGAAGCTTTCTTT. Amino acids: CASSRRRGGGTEAFF.

As DNA, the CDR3 is TGCGCCAGCAGCCAACCCACACTAGCGGGAGGGTATGAGCAGTTCTTC. Residues: CASSQPTLAGGYEQFF. The V gene is TRBV4-1, the J gene TRBJ2-1; 13 bases map to TRBD2. Germline lookup yields CDR1 MGHRA and CDR2 YSYEKL. The V gene end was trimmed by 2 bases and the J gene end by 8 bases; junction bases not matched to a gene: 6. This CDR3 has 16 residues.

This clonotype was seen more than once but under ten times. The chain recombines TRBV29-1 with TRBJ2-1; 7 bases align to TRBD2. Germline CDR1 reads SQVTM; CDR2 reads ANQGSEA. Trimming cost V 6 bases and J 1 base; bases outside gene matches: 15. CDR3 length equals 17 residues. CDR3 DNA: TGCAGCGTGGCTAACACAGGTGCCGGGGGGTCCTACAATGAGCAGTTCTTC. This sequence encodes CSVANTGAGGSYNEQFF.

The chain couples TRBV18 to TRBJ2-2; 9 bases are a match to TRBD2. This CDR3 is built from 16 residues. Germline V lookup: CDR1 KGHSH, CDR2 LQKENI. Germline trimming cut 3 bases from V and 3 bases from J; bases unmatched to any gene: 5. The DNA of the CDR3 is TGTGCCAGCTCACCTCGTAGCGGGGGCCACACCGGGGAGCTGTTTTTT. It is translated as CASSPRSGGHTGELFF. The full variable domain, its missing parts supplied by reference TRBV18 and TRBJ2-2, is NAGVMQNPRHLVRRRGQEARLRCSPMKGHSHVYWYRQLPEEGLKFMVYLQKENIIDESGMPKERFSAEFPKEGPSILRIQQVVRGDSAAYFCASSPRSGGHTGELFFGEGSRLTVL.

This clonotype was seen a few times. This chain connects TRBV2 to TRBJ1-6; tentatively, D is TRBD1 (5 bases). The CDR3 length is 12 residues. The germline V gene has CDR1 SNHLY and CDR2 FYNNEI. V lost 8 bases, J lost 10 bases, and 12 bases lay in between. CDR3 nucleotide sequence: TGTGCCAGCCAGGGTTACGGCTCACCCCTCCACTTT. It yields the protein CASQGYGSPLHF.

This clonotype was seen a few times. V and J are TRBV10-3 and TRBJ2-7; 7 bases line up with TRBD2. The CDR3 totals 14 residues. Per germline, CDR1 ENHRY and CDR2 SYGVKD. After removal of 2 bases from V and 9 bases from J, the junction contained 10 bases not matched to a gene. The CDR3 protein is CAISESGGSFVQYF. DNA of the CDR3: TGTGCCATCAGTGAGAGTGGCGGGAGCTTCGTGCAGTACTTC.

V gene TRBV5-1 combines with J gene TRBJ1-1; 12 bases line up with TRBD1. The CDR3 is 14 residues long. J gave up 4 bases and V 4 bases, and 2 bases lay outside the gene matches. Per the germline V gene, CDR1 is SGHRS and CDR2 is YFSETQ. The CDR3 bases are TGCGCCAGCAGCCAGGGACAGGGGGCCACTGAAGCTTTCTTT. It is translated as CASSQGQGATEAFF.

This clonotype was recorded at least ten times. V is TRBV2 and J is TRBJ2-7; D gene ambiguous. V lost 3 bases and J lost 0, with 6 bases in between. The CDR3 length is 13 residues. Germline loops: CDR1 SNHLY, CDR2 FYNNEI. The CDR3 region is CASSEVSSYEQYF. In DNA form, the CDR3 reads TGTGCCAGCAGTGAGGTGTCCTCCTACGAGCAGTACTTC.

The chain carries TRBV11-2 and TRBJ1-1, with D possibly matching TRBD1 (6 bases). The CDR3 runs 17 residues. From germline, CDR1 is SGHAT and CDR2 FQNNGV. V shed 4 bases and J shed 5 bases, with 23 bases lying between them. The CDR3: CASSYSGSGRGRTEAFF. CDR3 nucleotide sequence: TGTGCCAGCAGCTACTCCGGCTCGGGCAGGGGAAGGACTGAAGCTTTCTTT.

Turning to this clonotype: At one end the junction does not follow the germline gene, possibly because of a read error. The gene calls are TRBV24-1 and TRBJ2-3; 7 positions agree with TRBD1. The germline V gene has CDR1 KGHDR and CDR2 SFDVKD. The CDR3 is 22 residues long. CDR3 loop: CATCDPLGTGVGNTPSTDTQYF. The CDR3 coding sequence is TGTGCCACCTGTGATCCCCTAGGAACAGGGGTGGGAAACACGCCTAGCACAGATACGCAGTATTTT.